This T cell receptor (beta chain) was identified in a study of T cells after yellow fever vaccination (dated by TCRdb to between 2019 and 2020). At the level of the whole study: The SMART-Seq v4 Ultra Low Input RNA kit was used to prepare libraries from fractions with low cell numbers. Blood samples were taken at several timepoints before and after primary and secondary immunization, and bulk PBMC replicates and cell subsets were isolated. To follow T-cell clones before and after primary and booster YFV17D yellow fever vaccination, bulk TCR alpha and beta repertoires were sequenced over time. Two healthy male donors, one aged 18 to 29 and one aged 30 to 40 years, were included in the cohort. General findings and caveats noted by the study authors: A small fraction of clonotypes appeared in both the CD4 and CD8 compartments, likely as a result of convergent recombination. FACS-sorted repertoires could contain abundant contaminating clonotypes from the bulk population, so computational filtering was required. Because the study included only two donors, the extent to which the findings can be generalized is limited. The secondary T-cell response was weaker than the primary response but faster, peaking on day 5 instead of day 15. Most clones expanded after primary vaccination (roughly 96% of CD4 and approximately 90% of CD8) were re-detected after the booster, suggesting that broad memory maintenance occurred.

The sequencer was an Illumina NovaSeq 6000. Synthesis of TCR cDNA relied on 5'RACE template switching, a step that introduced a universal primer site along with unique molecular identifiers. cDNA synthesis was primed from both the TCR alpha and TCR beta constant segments. Libraries were amplified in two PCR steps, with sample barcodes and sequencing adapters added in the second step. Sequencing of libraries was done on Illumina HiSeq 2500 (2x100 bp) or NovaSeq (2x150 bp). The study's own analysis went as follows. MIGEC was used to demultiplex reads and collapse the reads into UMI consensus sequences, and MiXCR was used for V(D)J alignment. Vaccine-responding clonotypes were defined with edgeR using replicate PBMC samples, requiring FDR below 0.01 and a log2 fold change above 5 up to day 15. Each bulk clonotype was labeled CD4 or CD8 based on which sequenced repertoire, CD4 or CD8, contained the clonotype at higher abundance. The public reads were run again by TCRdb, first through fastp at Q25 and then through MiXCR, and only productive beta chains were kept. Every distinct CDR3 protein forms one entry, paired with its most common genes and DNA. For this entry, the V and J calls and clone size follow TCRdb and not the study's own pipeline. The sample table shows 300,000 to 400,000 distinct CDR3 sequences, and approximately 12% are seen once. Approximately 3.3% of the sample is held by the ten biggest clonotypes.

This clonotype was counted a few times. The antigen it recognizes is unknown. Per-base quality was not reported, and no clone a single base away is much larger than it. The treatment or condition label, as the study defines it: live attenuated yellow fever vaccine strain. PBMCs were isolated from peripheral blood using a standard Ficoll-Paque protocol. CD4 and CD8 T-cell fractions were isolated with Dynabeads CD4 and CD8 positive selection kits. TriZol was used to extract RNA from bulk PBMCs, from CD4 and CD8 fractions, and from dextramer-positive and dextramer-negative fractions. The cysteine opens and the phenylalanine closes a CDR3 of 16 amino acids. CDR3 DNA only is kept here, 48 bases in frame from base 1. Taken from the germline V gene, the CDR1 and CDR2 loops are SGHTA and FQGNSA. V and J are truncated by 5 bases and 0 bases respectively, leaving an intervening sequence of 14 bases.

Recombination connected TRBV7-2 to TRBJ1-3, and the D gene may be TRBD1, 5 bases matching. The sample here was CD4+ T cells sorted from PBMCs, taken 15 days after the yellow fever booster vaccination. This TCR derives from a man younger than 30 who received the YFV17D yellow fever vaccine. The CDR3 loop reads CASSPAGTTSGNTIYF. The nucleotide sequence reads as follows: TGTGCCAGCAGCCCTGCCGGGACTACCTCTGGAAACACCATATATTTT.